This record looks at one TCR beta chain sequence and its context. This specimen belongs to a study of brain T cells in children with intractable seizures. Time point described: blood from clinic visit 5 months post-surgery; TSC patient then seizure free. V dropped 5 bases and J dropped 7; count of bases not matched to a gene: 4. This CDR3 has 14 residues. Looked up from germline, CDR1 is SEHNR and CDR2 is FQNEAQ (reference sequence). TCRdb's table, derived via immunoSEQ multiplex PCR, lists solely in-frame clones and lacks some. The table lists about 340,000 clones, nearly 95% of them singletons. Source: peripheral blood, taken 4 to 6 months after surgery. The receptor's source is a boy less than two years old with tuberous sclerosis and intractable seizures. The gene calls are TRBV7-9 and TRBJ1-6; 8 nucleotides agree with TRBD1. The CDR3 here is CASSARDRNSPLHF. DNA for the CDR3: TGTGCCAGCAGCGCCCGGGACAGGAATTCACCCCTCCACTTT.